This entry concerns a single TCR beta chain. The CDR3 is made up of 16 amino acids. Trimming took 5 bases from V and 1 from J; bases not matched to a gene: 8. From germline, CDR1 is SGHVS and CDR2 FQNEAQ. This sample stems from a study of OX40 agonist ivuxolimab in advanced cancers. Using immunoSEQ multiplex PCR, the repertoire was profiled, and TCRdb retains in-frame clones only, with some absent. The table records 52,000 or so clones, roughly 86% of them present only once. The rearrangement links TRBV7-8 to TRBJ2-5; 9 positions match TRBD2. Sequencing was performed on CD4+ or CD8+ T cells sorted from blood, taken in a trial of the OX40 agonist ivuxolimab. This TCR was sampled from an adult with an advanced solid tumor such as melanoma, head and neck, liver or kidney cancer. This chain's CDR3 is CASSVRLAGTQETQYF. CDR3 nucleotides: TGTGCCAGCAGCGTAAGGCTAGCGGGAACCCAAGAGACCCAGTACTTC.